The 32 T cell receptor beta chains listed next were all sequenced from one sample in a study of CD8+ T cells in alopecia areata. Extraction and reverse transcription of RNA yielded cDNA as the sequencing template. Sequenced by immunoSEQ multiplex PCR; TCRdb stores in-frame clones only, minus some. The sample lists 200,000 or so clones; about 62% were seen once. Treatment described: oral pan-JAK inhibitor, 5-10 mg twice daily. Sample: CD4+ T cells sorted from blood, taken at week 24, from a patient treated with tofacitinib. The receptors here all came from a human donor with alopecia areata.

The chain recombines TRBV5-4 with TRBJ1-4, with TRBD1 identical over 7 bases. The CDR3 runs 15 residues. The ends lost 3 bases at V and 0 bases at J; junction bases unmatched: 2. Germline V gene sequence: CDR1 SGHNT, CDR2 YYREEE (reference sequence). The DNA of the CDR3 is TGTGCCAGCAGCTCACAGGGGTCAACTAATGAAAAACTGTTTTTT. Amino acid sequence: CASSSQGSTNEKLFF.

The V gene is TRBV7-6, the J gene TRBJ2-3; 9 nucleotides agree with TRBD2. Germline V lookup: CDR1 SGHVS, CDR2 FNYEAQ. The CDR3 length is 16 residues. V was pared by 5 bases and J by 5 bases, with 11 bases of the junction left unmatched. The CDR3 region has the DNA TGTGCCAGCAGCATGATAGCGGGAGTCGGAGAAGATACGCAGTATTTT. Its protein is CASSMIAGVGEDTQYF.

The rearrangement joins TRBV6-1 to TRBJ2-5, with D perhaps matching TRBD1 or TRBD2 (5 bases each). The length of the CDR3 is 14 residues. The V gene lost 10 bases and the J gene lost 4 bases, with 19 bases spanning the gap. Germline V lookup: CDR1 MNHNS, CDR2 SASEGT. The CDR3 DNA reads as TGTGCCATCCGAGACGGGACCGGAGCAGAGACCCAGTACTTC. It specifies CAIRDGTGAETQYF.

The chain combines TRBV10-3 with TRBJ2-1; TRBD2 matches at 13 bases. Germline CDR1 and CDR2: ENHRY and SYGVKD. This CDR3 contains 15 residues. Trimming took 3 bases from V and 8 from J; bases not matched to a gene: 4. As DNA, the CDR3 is TGTGCCATCAGTGAAACTAGCGGGAGGGAGGATGAGCAGTTCTTC. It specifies CAISETSGREDEQFF.

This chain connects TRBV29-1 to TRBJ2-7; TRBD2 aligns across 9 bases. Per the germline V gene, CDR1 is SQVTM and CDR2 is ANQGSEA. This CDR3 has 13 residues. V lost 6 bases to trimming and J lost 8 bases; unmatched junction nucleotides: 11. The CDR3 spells CSVQREARMQQYF. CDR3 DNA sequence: TGCAGCGTGCAGCGGGAGGCCCGTATGCAGCAGTACTTC.

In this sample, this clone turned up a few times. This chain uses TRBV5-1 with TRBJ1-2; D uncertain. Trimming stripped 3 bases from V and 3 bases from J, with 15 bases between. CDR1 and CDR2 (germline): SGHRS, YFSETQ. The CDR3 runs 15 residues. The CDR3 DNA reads TGCGCCAGCAGCTCGGAAGGTGATTTCGACTATGGCTACACCTTC. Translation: CASSSEGDFDYGYTF.

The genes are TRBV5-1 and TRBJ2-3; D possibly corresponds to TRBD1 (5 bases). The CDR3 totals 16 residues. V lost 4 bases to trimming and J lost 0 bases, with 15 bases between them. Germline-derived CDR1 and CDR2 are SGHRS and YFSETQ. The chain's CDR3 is CASSATEATSTDTQYF. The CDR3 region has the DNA TGCGCCAGCAGCGCGACAGAGGCTACTAGCACAGATACGCAGTATTTT. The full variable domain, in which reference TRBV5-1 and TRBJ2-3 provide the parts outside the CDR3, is KAGVTQTPRYLIKTRGQQVTLSCSPISGHRSVSWYQQTPGQGLQFLFEYFSETQRNKGNFPGRFSGRQFSNSRSEMNVSTLELGDSALYLCASSATEATSTDTQYFGPGTRLTVL.

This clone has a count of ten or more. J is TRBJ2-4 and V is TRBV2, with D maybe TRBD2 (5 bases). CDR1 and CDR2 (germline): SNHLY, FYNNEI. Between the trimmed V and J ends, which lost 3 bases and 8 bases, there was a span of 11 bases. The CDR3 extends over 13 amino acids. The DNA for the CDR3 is TGTGCCAGCAGTGAGGACGCCGGGGACATTCAGTACTTC. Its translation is CASSEDAGDIQYF.

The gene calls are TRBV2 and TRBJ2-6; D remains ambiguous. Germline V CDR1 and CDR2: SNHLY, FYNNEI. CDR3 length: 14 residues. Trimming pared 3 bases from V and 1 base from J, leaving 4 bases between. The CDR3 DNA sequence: TGTGCCAGCAGTGACGGATCTGGGGCCAACGTCCTGACTTTC. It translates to CASSDGSGANVLTF.

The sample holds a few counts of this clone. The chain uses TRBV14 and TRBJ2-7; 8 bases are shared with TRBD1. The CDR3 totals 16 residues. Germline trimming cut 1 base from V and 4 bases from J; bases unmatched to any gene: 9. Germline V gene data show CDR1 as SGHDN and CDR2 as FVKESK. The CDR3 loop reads CASSQVGRTGTYEQYF. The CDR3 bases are TGTGCCAGCAGCCAAGTAGGTAGGACAGGGACGTACGAGCAGTACTTC.

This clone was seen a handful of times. The CDR3 spells CSVTGADLYEQYF. CDR3 bases: TGCAGCGTTACCGGGGCGGACCTCTACGAGCAGTACTTC. The chain is built from TRBV29-1 and TRBJ2-7; D is perhaps TRBD1 or TRBD2 (5 bases each). The CDR3 has 13 amino acids. V shed 5 bases and J shed 3 bases, with 14 bases lying between them. In germline, CDR1 is SQVTM, CDR2 ANQGSEA.

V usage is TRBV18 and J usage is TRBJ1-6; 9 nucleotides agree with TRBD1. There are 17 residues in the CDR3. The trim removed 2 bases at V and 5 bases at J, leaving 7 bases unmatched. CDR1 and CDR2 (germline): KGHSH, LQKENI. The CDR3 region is CASSPLRTGANNSPLHF. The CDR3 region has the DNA TGTGCCAGCTCACCATTGAGGACAGGGGCTAATAATTCACCCCTCCACTTT.

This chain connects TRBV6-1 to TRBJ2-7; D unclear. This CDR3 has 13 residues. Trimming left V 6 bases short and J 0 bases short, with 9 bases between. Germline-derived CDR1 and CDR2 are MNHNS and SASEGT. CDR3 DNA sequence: TGTGCCAGCAGCCAGGCCCGCTCCTACGAGCAGTACTTC. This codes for CASSQARSYEQYF.

CDR3 bases: TGTGCCAGCAGCTCCCGCGTCGCAGGGAGAGAGACCCAGTACTTC. It specifies CASSSRVAGRETQYF. This chain connects TRBV7-7 to TRBJ2-5; D is possibly TRBD1 or TRBD2 (5 bases each). This CDR3 spans 15 amino acids. Germline V gene sequence: CDR1 SSHAT, CDR2 FNYEAQ (reference sequence). V lost 4 bases, J lost 4 bases, and 16 bases lay in between.

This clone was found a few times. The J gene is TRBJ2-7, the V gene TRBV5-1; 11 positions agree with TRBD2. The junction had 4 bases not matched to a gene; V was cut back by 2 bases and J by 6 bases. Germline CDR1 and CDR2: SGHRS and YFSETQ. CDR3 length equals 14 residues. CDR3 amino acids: CASSFRLAGSEQYF. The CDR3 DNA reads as TGCGCCAGCAGCTTCAGACTAGCGGGGTCCGAGCAGTACTTC.

CDR3 bases: TGTGCCAGCAGTTTCACCGGGGTAGAGAGGGAGACCCAGTACTTC. This translates into CASSFTGVERETQYF. V usage is TRBV27 and J usage is TRBJ2-5, with a weak D call TRBD2 (5 bases). The CDR3 is 15 residues long. V was trimmed by 3 bases and J by 5 bases, leaving 16 bases between them. CDR1 and CDR2 from the germline V gene are MNHEY and SMNVEV (reference sequence).

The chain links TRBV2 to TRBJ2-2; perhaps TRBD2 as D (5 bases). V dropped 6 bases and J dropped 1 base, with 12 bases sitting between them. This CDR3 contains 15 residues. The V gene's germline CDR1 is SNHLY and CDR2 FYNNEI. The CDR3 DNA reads TGTGCCAGCAGCCGGGAAACGGAGAACACCGGGGAGCTGTTTTTT. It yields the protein CASSRETENTGELFF.

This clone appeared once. The CDR3 loop reads CASSHRGGTEAFF. CDR3 bases: TGTGCCAGCAGTCACAGGGGTGGCACTGAAGCTTTCTTT. This chain connects TRBV25-1 to TRBJ1-1; TRBD1 aligns across 7 bases. CDR1 and CDR2 (germline): MGHDK, SYGVNS. This CDR3 comprises 13 residues. The ends lost 5 bases at V and 4 bases at J; junction bases unmatched: 4. The full variable domain, in which reference TRBV25-1 and TRBJ1-1 provide the parts outside the CDR3, is EADIYQTPRYLVIGTGKKITLECSQTMGHDKMYWYQQDPGMELHLIHYSYGVNSTEKGDLSSESTVSRIRTEHFPLTLESARPSHTSQYLCASSHRGGTEAFFGQGTRLTVV.

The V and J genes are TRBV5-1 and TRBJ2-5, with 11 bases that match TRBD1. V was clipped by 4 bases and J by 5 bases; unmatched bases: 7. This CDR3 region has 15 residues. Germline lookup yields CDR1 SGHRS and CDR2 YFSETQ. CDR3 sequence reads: CASSLDRGRRETQYF. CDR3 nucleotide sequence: TGCGCCAGCAGCCTGGACAGGGGGCGCCGGGAGACCCAGTACTTC.

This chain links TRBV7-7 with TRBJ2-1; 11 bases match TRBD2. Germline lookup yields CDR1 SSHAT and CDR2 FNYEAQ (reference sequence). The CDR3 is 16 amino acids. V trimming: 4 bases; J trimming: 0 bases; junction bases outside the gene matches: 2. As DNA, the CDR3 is TGTGCCAGCAGCTCACTAGCGGGAGCCTCCTACAATGAGCAGTTCTTC. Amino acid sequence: CASSSLAGASYNEQFF.

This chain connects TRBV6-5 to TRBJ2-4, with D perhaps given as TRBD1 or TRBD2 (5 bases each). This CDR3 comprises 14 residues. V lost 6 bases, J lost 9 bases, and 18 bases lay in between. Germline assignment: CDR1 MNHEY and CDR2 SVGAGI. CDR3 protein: CASSPPGGQGIQYF. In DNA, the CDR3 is TGTGCCAGCAGCCCCCCAGGAGGCCAGGGCATTCAGTACTTC.

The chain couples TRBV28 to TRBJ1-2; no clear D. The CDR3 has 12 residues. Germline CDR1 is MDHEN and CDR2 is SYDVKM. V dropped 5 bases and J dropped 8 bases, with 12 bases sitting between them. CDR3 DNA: TGTGCCAGCAGTGAGCGGAGGCGAGGCTACACCTTC. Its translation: CASSERRRGYTF.

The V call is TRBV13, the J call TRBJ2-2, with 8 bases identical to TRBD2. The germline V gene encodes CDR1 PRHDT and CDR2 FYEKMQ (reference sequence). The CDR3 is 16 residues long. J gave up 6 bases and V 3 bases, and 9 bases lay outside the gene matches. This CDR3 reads CASSLSGSGRPGELFF. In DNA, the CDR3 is TGTGCCAGCAGCTTGAGTGGGAGCGGGAGACCCGGGGAGCTGTTTTTT.

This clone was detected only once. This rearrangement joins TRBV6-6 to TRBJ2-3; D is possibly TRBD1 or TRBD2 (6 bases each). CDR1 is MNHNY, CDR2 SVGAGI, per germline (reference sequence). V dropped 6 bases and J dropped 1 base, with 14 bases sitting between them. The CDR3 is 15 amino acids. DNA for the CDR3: TGTGCCAGCAGAGCCCCGGAGGGGGGCACAGATACGCAGTATTTT. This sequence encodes CASRAPEGGTDTQYF.

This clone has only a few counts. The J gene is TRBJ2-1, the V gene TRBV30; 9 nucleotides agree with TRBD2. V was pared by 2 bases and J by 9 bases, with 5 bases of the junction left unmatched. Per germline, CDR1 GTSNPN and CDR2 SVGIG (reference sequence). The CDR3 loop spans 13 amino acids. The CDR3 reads CAWSRREGAEQFF. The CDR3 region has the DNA TGTGCCTGGAGTCGGCGGGAGGGCGCTGAGCAGTTCTTC.

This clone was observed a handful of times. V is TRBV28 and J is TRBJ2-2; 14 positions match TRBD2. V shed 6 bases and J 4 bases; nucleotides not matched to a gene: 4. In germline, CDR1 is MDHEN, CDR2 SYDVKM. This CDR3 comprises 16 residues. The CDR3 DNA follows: TGTGCCAGCAGCCTTGGACTAGCGGGAGGCACCGGGGAGCTGTTTTTT. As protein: CASSLGLAGGTGELFF.

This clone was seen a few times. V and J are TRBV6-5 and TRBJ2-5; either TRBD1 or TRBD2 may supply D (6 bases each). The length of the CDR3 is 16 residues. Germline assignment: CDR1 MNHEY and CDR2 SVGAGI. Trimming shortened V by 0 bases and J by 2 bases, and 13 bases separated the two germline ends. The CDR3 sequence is CASSYSRRGSQETQYF. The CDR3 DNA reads TGTGCCAGCAGTTACTCGAGGAGGGGGTCACAAGAGACCCAGTACTTC.

The CDR3 sequence: CASSSTGGAETQYF. The CDR3 coding sequence is TGCGCCAGCAGCTCCACTGGGGGGGCAGAGACCCAGTACTTC. This rearrangement joins TRBV5-1 to TRBJ2-5; D may be TRBD2 (7 bases). From germline, CDR1 is SGHRS and CDR2 YFSETQ. With 3 bases removed from V and 4 bases from J, the gap between germline ends came to 13 bases. The CDR3 covers 14 residues.

CDR3 amino acids: CASSERGVTGANVLTF. The CDR3 nucleotides read TGTGCCAGCAGTGAACGAGGGGTGACTGGGGCCAACGTCCTGACTTTC. The chain has TRBV25-1 and TRBJ2-6; D could derive from TRBD1 or TRBD2 (5 bases each). CDR1 is MGHDK and CDR2 is SYGVNS in the germline V gene. Trimming removed 2 bases at V and 2 bases at J, with 10 bases between. The CDR3 length is 16 residues.

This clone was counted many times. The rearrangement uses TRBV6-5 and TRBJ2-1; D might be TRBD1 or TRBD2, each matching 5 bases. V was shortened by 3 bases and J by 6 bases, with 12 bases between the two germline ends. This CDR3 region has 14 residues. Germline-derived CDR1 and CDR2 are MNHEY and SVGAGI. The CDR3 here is CASSYRRGVNEQFF. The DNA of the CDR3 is TGTGCCAGCAGTTATCGAAGGGGAGTCAATGAGCAGTTCTTC.

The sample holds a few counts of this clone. The CDR3 region has the DNA TGTGCCAGTTCGTTTCCGGGACAGGGGGCCTACGAGCAGTACTTC. Its protein is CASSFPGQGAYEQYF. The chain uses TRBV19 and TRBJ2-7; 11 nucleotides align to TRBD1. V lost 8 bases, J lost 2 bases, and 8 bases stayed unmatched. The CDR3 is made up of 15 amino acids. Germline CDR1 and CDR2: LNHDA and SQIVND (reference sequence).

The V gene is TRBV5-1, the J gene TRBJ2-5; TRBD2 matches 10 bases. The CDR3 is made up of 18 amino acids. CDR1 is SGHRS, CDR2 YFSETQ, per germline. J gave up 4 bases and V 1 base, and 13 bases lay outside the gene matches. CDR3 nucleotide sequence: TGCGCCAGCAGCTTGAACCCCCTTCTGGAGCGGGGGGGAGAGACCCAGTACTTC. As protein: CASSLNPLLERGGETQYF.